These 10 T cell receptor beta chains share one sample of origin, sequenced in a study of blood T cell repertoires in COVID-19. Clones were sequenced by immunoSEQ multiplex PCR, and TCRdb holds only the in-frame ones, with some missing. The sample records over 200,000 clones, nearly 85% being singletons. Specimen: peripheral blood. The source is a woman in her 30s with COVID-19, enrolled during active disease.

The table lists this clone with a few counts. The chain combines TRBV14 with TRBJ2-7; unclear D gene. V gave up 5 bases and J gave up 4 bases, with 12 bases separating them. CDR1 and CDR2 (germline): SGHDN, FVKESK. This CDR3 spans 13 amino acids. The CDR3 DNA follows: TGTGCCAGCAGCTCTCACGGGTTTTACGAGCAGTACTTC. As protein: CASSSHGFYEQYF.

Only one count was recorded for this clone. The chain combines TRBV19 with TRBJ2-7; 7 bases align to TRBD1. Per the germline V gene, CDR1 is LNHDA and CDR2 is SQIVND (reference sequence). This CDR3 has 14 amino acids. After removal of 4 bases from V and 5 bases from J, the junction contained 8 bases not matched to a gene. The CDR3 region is CASSTDRWRNEQYF. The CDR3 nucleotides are TGTGCCAGTAGTACGGACAGGTGGAGGAACGAGCAGTACTTC.

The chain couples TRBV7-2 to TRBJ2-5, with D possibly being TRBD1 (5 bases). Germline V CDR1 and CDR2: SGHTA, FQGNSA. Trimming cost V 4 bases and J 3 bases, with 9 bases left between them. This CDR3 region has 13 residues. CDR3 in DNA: TGTGCCAGCAGCTACGACAGCAAAGAGACCCAGTACTTC. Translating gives CASSYDSKETQYF.

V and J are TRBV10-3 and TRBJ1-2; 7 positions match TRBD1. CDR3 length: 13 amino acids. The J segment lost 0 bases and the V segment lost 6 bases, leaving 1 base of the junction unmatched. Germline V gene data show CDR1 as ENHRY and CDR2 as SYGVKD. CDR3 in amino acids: CAIRGTANYGYTF. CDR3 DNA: TGTGCCATCAGAGGGACAGCTAACTATGGCTACACCTTC.

The CDR3 reads CATSEPNTETQYF. In DNA form, the CDR3 reads TGTGCCACCAGTGAACCAAACACAGAGACCCAGTACTTC. The chain joins TRBV24-1 to TRBJ2-5; no reliable D call. CDR1 and CDR2 from the germline V gene are KGHDR and SFDVKD. V gave up 4 bases and J gave up 4 bases, with 9 bases separating them. This CDR3 comprises 13 residues.

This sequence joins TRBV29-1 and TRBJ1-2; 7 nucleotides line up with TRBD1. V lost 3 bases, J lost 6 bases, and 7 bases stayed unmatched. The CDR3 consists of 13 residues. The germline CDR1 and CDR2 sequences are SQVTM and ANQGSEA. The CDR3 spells CSVDLGGADGYTF. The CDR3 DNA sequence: TGCAGCGTTGACCTAGGGGGCGCGGATGGCTACACCTTC.

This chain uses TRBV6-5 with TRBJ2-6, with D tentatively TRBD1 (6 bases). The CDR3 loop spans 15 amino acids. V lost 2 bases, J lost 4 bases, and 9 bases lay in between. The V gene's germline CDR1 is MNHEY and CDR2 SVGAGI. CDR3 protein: CASSYGGPGANVLTF. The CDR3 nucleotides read TGTGCCAGCAGTTACGGGGGCCCCGGGGCCAACGTCCTGACTTTC.

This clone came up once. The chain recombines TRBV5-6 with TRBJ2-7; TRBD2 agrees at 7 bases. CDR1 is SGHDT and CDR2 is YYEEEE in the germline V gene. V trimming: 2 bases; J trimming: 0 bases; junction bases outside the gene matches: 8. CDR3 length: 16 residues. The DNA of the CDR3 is TGTGCCAGCAGCTTTGGGGGGGTCGCAAGCTCCTACGAGCAGTACTTC. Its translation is CASSFGGVASSYEQYF.

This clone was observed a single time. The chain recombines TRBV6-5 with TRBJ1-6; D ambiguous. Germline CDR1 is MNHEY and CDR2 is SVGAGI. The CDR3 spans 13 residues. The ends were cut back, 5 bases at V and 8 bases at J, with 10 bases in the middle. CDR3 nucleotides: TGTGCCAGCAGTCTCCATCGCGATTCACCCCTCCACTTT. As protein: CASSLHRDSPLHF.

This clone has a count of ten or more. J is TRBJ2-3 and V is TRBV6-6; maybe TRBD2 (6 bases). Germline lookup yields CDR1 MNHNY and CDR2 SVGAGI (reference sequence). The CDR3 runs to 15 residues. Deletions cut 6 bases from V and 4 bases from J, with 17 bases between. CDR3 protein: CASSTGTPGPDTQYF. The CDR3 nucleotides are TGTGCCAGCAGCACCGGGACTCCTGGGCCAGATACGCAGTATTTT.